These T cell receptor beta chains were read from a single sample in a study of OX40 agonist ivuxolimab in advanced cancers. Profiled with immunoSEQ multiplex PCR; TCRdb holds only in-frame clones, not every one. The data contain tens of thousands of clones, 85% to 90% of them singletons. The sample consisted of CD4+ or CD8+ T cells sorted from blood, taken in a trial of the OX40 agonist ivuxolimab. The receptors were gathered from an adult with an advanced solid tumor such as melanoma, head and neck, liver or kidney cancer. The CDR3 runs from the conserved cysteine through the conserved F or W.

>TRBJ2-1|13|TRBV5-1
CASSNYRDNEQFF
>TRBJ1-5|14|TRBV2
CASSPDRSPQPQHF
>TRBJ2-3|15|TRBV6-5
CASSYGVERTDTQYF
>TRBJ2-5|12|TRBV5-1
CASSLPKETQYF
>TRBJ2-3|17|TRBV28
CASTLHGSGGATDTQYF
>TRBJ1-5|12|TRBV18
CASSPINQPQHF
>TRBJ2-3|10|TRBV2
CASSSYTQYF
>TRBJ2-7|13|TRBV11-2
CASSLDPRHEQYF
>TRBJ1-2|16|TRBV5-6
CASSGAYRERRYGYTF
>TRBJ2-7|14|TRBV2
CASSIERGGDEQYF
>TRBJ2-5|14|TRBV5-4
CASSWGAQKETQYF
>TRBJ1-6|15|TRBV4-1
CASRTRGASNSPLHF
>TRBJ2-7|19|TRBV23-1
CASSQVAGLSLGATYEQYF
>TRBJ2-7|14|TRBV9
CASSPNRGSYEQYF
>TRBJ1-3|14|TRBV27
CASRRDKDGNTIYF
>TRBJ1-1|14|TRBV18
CASSPRARGTEAFF
>TRBJ1-1|13|TRBV2
CASRSTENTEAFF
>TRBJ2-1|15|TRBV5-1
CASSLAGGRENEQFF
>TRBJ1-2|14|TRBV5-1
CASRPGLLYIGYTF
>TRBJ2-7|17|TRBV19
CATRDQEAGVPSYEQYF
>TRBJ2-1|15|TRBV6-1
CANSLAGEGYNEQFF
>TRBJ2-3|13|TRBV11-2
CASSLGHADTQYF